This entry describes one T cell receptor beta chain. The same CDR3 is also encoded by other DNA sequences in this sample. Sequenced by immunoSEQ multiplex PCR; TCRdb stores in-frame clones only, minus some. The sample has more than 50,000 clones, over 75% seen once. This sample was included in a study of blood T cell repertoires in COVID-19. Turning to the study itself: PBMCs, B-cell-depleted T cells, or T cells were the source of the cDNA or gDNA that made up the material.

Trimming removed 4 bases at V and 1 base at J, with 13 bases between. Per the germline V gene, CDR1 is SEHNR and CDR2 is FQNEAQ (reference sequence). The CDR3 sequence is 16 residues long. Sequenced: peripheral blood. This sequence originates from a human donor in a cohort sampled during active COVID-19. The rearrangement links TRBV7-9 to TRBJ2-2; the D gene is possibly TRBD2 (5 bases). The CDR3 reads CASSSTGIKNTGELFF. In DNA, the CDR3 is TGTGCCAGCAGCTCCACCGGGATTAAGAACACCGGGGAGCTGTTTTTT.